Following are 21 T cell receptor beta chains from one sample sequenced in a study of blood T cell repertoires in COVID-19 (dated by TCRdb to 2020 to 2022). The library was prepared using the immunoSEQ multiplex PCR assay. Sourced from immuneACCESS, this table was stored by TCRdb with only in-frame sequences that have V and J called. A share of the clones is absent; for the studies checked, an unresolved V gene accounts for under half, and the remainder has no known explanation. Across this sample there are under 250,000 clones, with 80% to 90% seen only once. Clones ranked in the top ten supply roughly 3.7% of the sample. The sample taken for sequencing was PBMCs or T cells enriched from blood (not recorded which). All receptors come from a woman between 18 and 29 years old in a cohort exposed to, infected with or recovered from COVID-19 (not recorded which).

This chain connects TRBV7-3 to TRBJ1-1; tentative D call: TRBD1 (6 bases). The ends were cut back, 5 bases at V and 5 bases at J, with 18 bases in the middle. This CDR3 is 15 amino acids long. Germline CDR1 SGHTA, CDR2 FQGTGA. In nucleotides, the CDR3 is TGTGCCAGCAGCCCCGGGACACCCGGTTTGACTGAAGCTTTCTTT. Encoded protein: CASSPGTPGLTEAFF.

The gene calls are TRBV6-5 and TRBJ2-7; 8 bases are shared with TRBD1. The germline gives CDR1 MNHEY, CDR2 SVGAGI. The J segment lost 3 bases and the V segment lost 5 bases, leaving 3 bases of the junction unmatched. This CDR3 contains 13 residues. The CDR3 loop is CASSQGAYYEQYF. The CDR3 coding sequence is TGTGCCAGCAGTCAGGGGGCGTACTACGAGCAGTACTTC.

The chain joins TRBV28 to TRBJ1-6; a possible D gene is TRBD1 (5 bases). The CDR3 has 12 amino acids. Germline V gene lookup returns CDR1 MDHEN and CDR2 SYDVKM. Trimming removed 7 bases from V and 8 bases from J, with 9 bases in between. The CDR3 region is CASTDSHSPLHF. The DNA for the CDR3 is TGTGCCAGCACCGACAGCCATTCACCCCTCCACTTT.

This chain joins TRBV19 and TRBJ2-5; 11 bases are a match to TRBD2. The germline V gene encodes CDR1 LNHDA and CDR2 SQIVND (reference sequence). V gave up 4 bases and J gave up 2 bases; unmatched junction bases: 9. The CDR3 totals 17 residues. CDR3 DNA: TGTGCCAGTAGTAGGGGAAGTGGGACTAGCGGTCAAGAGACCCAGTACTTC. Residues: CASSRGSGTSGQETQYF.

V is TRBV28 and J is TRBJ1-4, with a possible D match to TRBD1 (5 bases). Trimming shortened V by 6 bases and J by 4 bases, and 18 bases separated the two germline ends. From germline, CDR1 is MDHEN and CDR2 SYDVKM. There are 16 residues in the CDR3. For the CDR3, the DNA is TGTGCCAGCAGCCTAACCGGGGGACTACTTAATGAAAAACTGTTTTTT. Protein product: CASSLTGGLLNEKLFF.

This rearrangement joins TRBV30 to TRBJ1-2; D is undetermined. With 2 bases removed from V and 8 bases from J, the gap between germline ends came to 15 bases. CDR1 GTSNPN and CDR2 SVGIG come from the germline V gene (reference sequence). CDR3 length: 13 residues. The CDR3: CAWSTEGRRGYTF. The CDR3, as DNA: TGTGCCTGGAGTACCGAGGGAAGACGCGGCTACACCTTC.

J is TRBJ2-4 and V is TRBV18; D call uncertain. Between the trimmed V and J ends, which lost 0 bases and 4 bases, there was a span of 7 bases. This CDR3 has 14 residues. CDR1 is KGHSH and CDR2 is LQKENI in the germline V gene. The CDR3: CASSPPAVKNIQYF. The CDR3 DNA sequence: TGTGCCAGCTCACCACCGGCTGTTAAAAACATTCAGTACTTC.

In DNA form, the CDR3 reads TGTGCCAGCAGCCAAGCAGGGGGCTTAAGTGAGCAGTTCTTC. The encoded protein is CASSQAGGLSEQFF. V and J are TRBV7-2 and TRBJ2-1; 8 bases agree with TRBD1. This CDR3 is 14 amino acids long. With V trimmed by 5 bases and J by 9 bases, 9 bases remained unmatched. Germline lookup yields CDR1 SGHTA and CDR2 FQGNSA. Combining the CDR3 with reference TRBV7-2 and TRBJ2-1 gives the whole variable domain GAGVSQSPSNKVTEKGKDVELRCDPISGHTALYWYRQSLGQGLEFLIYFQGNSAPDKSGLPSDRFSAERTGGSVSTLTIQRTQQEDSAVYLCASSQAGGLSEQFFGPGTRLTVL.

The genes are TRBV11-2 and TRBJ2-3; 12 bases are a match to TRBD2. The CDR3 covers 17 residues. The trim removed 4 bases at V and 3 bases at J, leaving 8 bases unmatched. In germline, CDR1 is SGHAT, CDR2 FQNNGV. The CDR3 nucleotides read TGTGCCAGCAGCTCTTACCTAGCGGGGGGGCGGACAGATACGCAGTATTTT. Protein: CASSSYLAGGRTDTQYF.

The chain is built from TRBV25-1 and TRBJ1-1, with 7 bases aligning to TRBD1. Germline V gene lookup returns CDR1 MGHDK and CDR2 SYGVNS. V lost 4 bases and J lost 2; bases outside the gene matches: 4. The CDR3 runs 14 residues. CDR3 bases: TGTGCCAGCAGTGGCGACAGGGACAACACTGAAGCTTTCTTT. Residues: CASSGDRDNTEAFF.

This chain links TRBV4-2 with TRBJ1-5, with TRBD1 matching 9 bases. This CDR3 contains 18 residues. Losses at the gene ends were 4 bases for V and 5 bases for J; bases not matched to a gene: 15. Germline assignment: CDR1 LGHNA and CDR2 YNFKEQ. The CDR3 sequence: CASSPRGPGQGVYQPQHF. CDR3 DNA: TGTGCCAGCAGCCCTAGAGGGCCGGGACAGGGTGTTTATCAGCCCCAGCATTTT.

This sequence joins TRBV5-4 and TRBJ2-5, with 7 bases lining up with TRBD1. The germline V gene encodes CDR1 SGHNT and CDR2 YYREEE (reference sequence). The CDR3 length is 14 residues. Trimming took 4 bases from V and 0 from J; bases not matched to a gene: 3. In nucleotides, the CDR3 is TGTGCCAGCAGCACTGGGACAGACCAAGAGACCCAGTACTTC. Its protein product is CASSTGTDQETQYF.

The chain carries TRBV24-1 and TRBJ2-2; D gene unclear. This CDR3 region has 12 residues. The germline V and J ends were trimmed by 5 bases and 4 bases, with 4 bases remaining between them. CDR1 and CDR2 (germline): KGHDR, SFDVKD. In DNA form, the CDR3 reads TGTGCCACCAGTGGCGTCACCGGGGAGCTGTTTTTT. It codes for CATSGVTGELFF.

The CDR3, as DNA: TGTGCAAGTCGCTTTGTGACTGCTAGCGGGGGGGCGACAGATACGCAGTATTTT. This sequence encodes CASRFVTASGGATDTQYF. The rearrangement joins TRBV12-2 to TRBJ2-3; TRBD2, the table's D call, lacks a check against the DNA. TRBV12-2 is an annotated pseudogene. The CDR3 is 18 residues long.

The chain carries TRBV19 and TRBJ1-5, with D maybe TRBD1 (6 bases). Between the trimmed V and J ends, which lost 3 bases and 1 base, there was a span of 19 bases. Per germline, CDR1 LNHDA and CDR2 SQIVND (reference sequence). The CDR3 consists of 18 residues. The CDR3 reads CASSMIGGTGASNQPQHF. The CDR3 DNA sequence: TGTGCCAGTAGTATGATCGGGGGGACGGGGGCCAGCAATCAGCCCCAGCATTTT.

This chain uses TRBV28 with TRBJ2-5, with 8 positions matching TRBD2. Looked up from germline, CDR1 is MDHEN and CDR2 is SYDVKM. The CDR3 is made up of 15 amino acids. The J segment lost 3 bases and the V segment lost 2 bases, leaving 5 bases of the junction unmatched. The CDR3, as DNA: TGTGCCAGCAGTTTAAGTACGGGGGGGGAAGAGACCCAGTACTTC. This codes for CASSLSTGGEETQYF.

The V gene is TRBV4-1, the J gene TRBJ2-7; TRBD1 is a possible D gene (5 bases). Germline V gene data show CDR1 as MGHRA and CDR2 as YSYEKL. V lost 0 bases to trimming and J lost 2 bases, with 11 bases between them. The CDR3 is 15 amino acids. This CDR3 is CASSQEWGRTYEQYF. CDR3 coding DNA: TGCGCCAGCAGCCAAGAGTGGGGCAGGACCTACGAGCAGTACTTC.

V is TRBV19 and J is TRBJ1-1; D not resolved. Trimming pared 5 bases from V and 3 bases from J, leaving 19 bases between. Germline loops: CDR1 LNHDA, CDR2 SQIVND (reference sequence). This CDR3 region has 16 residues. The DNA of the CDR3 is TGTGCCAGTAGTCTATATGCGGGTTTTATGGACACTGAAGCTTTCTTT. Encoded protein: CASSLYAGFMDTEAFF.

The chain employs TRBV20-1 and TRBJ1-2, with 10 bases lining up with TRBD1. This CDR3 is 15 amino acids long. V dropped 3 bases and J dropped 5; count of bases not matched to a gene: 9. Per the germline V gene, CDR1 is DFQATT and CDR2 is SNEGSKA (reference sequence). The CDR3 region has the DNA TGCAGTGCTAGTTTGTCCGGACAGGGGGTTTATGGCTACACCTTC. Its translation: CSASLSGQGVYGYTF.

V is TRBV21-1 and J is TRBJ1-5; whether TRBD1, the table's D call, matches the DNA was not checked. TRBV21-1 is assigned pseudogene status. This CDR3 is built from 14 residues. The CDR3 spells CASSKARGNQPQHF. Written as DNA, the CDR3 is TGTGCCAGCAGCAAAGCCAGGGGCAATCAGCCCCAGCATTTT.

The chain uses TRBV5-6 and TRBJ1-2, with D uncertain. CDR3 length equals 13 residues. CDR1 and CDR2 from the germline V gene are SGHDT and YYEEEE. Trimming stripped 0 bases from V and 5 bases from J, with 8 bases between. Here the CDR3 reads CASSLGQKYGYTF. The CDR3 region has the DNA TGTGCCAGCAGCTTGGGGCAGAAGTATGGCTACACCTTC.